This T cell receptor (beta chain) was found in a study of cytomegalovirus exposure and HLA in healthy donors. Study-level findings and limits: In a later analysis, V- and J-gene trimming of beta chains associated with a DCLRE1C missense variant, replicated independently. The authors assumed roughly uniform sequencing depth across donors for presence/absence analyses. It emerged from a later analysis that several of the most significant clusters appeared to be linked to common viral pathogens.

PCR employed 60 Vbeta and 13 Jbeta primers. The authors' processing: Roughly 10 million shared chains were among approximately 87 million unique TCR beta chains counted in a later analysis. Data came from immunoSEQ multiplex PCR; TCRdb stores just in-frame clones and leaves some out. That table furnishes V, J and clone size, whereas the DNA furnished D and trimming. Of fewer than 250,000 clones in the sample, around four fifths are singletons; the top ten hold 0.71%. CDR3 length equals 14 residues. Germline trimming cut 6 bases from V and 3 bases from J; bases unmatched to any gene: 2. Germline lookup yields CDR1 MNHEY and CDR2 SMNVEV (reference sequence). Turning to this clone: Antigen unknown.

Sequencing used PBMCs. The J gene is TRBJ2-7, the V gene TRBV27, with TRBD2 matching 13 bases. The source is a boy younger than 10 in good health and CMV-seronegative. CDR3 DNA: TGTGCCAGCAGCTGGACTAGCGGGGGCTACGAGCAGTACTTC. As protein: CASSWTSGGYEQYF.